This paragraph covers one T cell receptor beta chain sequence. The table lists this clonotype with many counts. What this receptor recognizes is not known. No much larger clone exists at a distance of one base, and base qualities are not known. Germline trimming: 5 bases from V, 2 bases from J; junction bases outside gene matches: 6. Based on the germline V gene (reference sequence), the CDR1 and CDR2 sequences are DFQATT and SNEGSKA. The CDR3 has 14 amino acids, counting the end cysteine and phenylalanine. Only CDR3 DNA is held: 42 bases, read in frame from base 1. These data originate in a study of blood T cells in healthy people across ages (dated by TCRdb to the mid-2010s). Regarding the study in general: In model experiments, template switching captured about one uniquely barcoded TCR beta cDNA molecule for every two T cells. The study measured age-related changes in TCR beta repertoire diversity using deep sequencing normalized with unique cDNA molecular identifiers. To avoid experimental bias, donors of different ages were distributed randomly across sequencing lanes. For two donors (one aged 18 to 29 and one aged 80 or older), the study analyzed two additional independent replicas of 1 million unique cDNA reads from the same blood draw. The donors were divided into four age groups: young (average around 15 years), middle-aged (roughly 40), aged (around 59) and long-lived (around 80).

The library was produced with 5' RACE. For sequencing, an Illumina HiSeq 2500 was employed. A second PCR of about 6 to 11 cycles was run with a J-beta primer mix and a sample-barcoded 5' primer. A unique molecular identifier was introduced onto each TCR beta cDNA molecule by a template-switch 5' adaptor carrying 12 random nucleotides. Each sample yielded at least 2.5 million CDR3-containing paired-end reads. First-strand cDNA synthesis was performed from all RNA using the Mint cDNA synthesis kit, with priming by a TRBC-specific oligonucleotide. Following uracil-DNA glycosylase treatment, all cDNA underwent a first 18-cycle PCR with the universal primers M1SS and BC2_uni_R. The authors' pipeline ran thus. Normalization of each sample was performed by random selection of 1 million high-quality reads, each carrying a distinct molecular identifier. Instead of being binned into consensus sequences, reads with shared molecular identifiers were discarded. MiTCR, with a Q25 quality threshold and the strictest error-elimination algorithm, was used for CDR3 identification, clonotype clustering and error correction. A nonparametric unseen species model with Euler transformation was used to estimate a lower bound on total TCR beta diversity. In-frame beta chains were kept once TCRdb had trimmed the public reads at Q25 with fastp and called clones with MiXCR. Entries are consolidated by CDR3 protein sequence, retaining the most common genes and DNA. The V and J calls come from TCRdb's annotation, not from the publication. Across this sample there are roughly 680,000 distinct CDR3 sequences, with about 50% seen only once. Of the sample, approximately 12% is held by the ten largest clones.

Donors were 39 systemically healthy Caucasian individuals from Russia aged roughly 6 to 90 years. Each donor gave approximately 9.4 milliliters of peripheral blood, drawn into EDTA-treated Vacutainer tubes. Ficoll-Paque density-gradient centrifugation was used to isolate PBMCs, with at least 6 million per sample. Trizol reagent was used to extract total RNA from the PBMCs, yielding at least 6 micrograms per sample. The percentages of naive CD45RAhigh/CD27high T cells were determined by flow cytometry on a PBMC aliquot from every donor. Overall results and qualifications from the work: The CMV infection status of donors was not known, potentially confounding age-related changes in expanded clonotypes. Bulk unsorted PBMC profiling prevented conclusive comparison of naive and antigen-experienced compartments. As age increased, observed TCR beta diversity per million T cells dropped in a roughly linear way, and a significant reduction was already evident by age about 36. Total diversity estimates from one million sequenced T cells were considered lower bounds and underestimates. The long-lived group showed more naive CD4+ T cells, fewer expanded clones and increased TCR diversity than the aged group, suggesting age selection. A strong correlation was found between observed TCR beta diversity and the percentage of naive T cells measured by flow cytometry.

The sequenced material came from blood. The receptor was isolated from a woman aged 80 or over in good health. The V and J genes are TRBV20-1 and TRBJ2-7, and 10 junctional nucleotides match TRBD2. The encoded CDR3 is CSAAIAGGTYEQYF. Read as DNA, the sequence is TGCAGTGCTGCCATAGCGGGAGGCACCTACGAGCAGTACTTC.